This is a list of T cell receptor beta chains from one sample in a study of blood T cell repertoires in COVID-19. Profiling relied on immunoSEQ multiplex PCR, and the TCRdb table lists in-frame clones only, not all of them. The data show under 350,000 clones, around 84% seen once. Sequenced: peripheral blood. These receptors all stem from a man aged 65 to 79 with acute or convalescent COVID-19. Each CDR3 is given with its conserved first and last residue. A D gene is named only where the DNA matches it firmly. Clone size is shown for a subset of rows, as once, few, many or a class of expanded clone.

j_call clone_size d_call v_call cdr3_aa cdr3_nt
TRBJ2-1 NA TRBD2 TRBV29-1 CSVGRGGLEQFF TGCAGCGTTGGTCGGGGGGGCCTTGAGCAGTTCTTC
TRBJ1-6 NA NA TRBV6-5 CASSYWVQGHSPLHF TGTGCCAGCAGTTACTGGGTACAGGGTCACTCACCCCTCCACTTT
TRBJ2-2 NA NA TRBV12-3/TRBV12-4 CASRQLATGELFF TGTGCCAGCAGGCAACTAGCCACCGGGGAGCTGTTTTTT
TRBJ2-2 once NA TRBV7-2 CASSLVGGPGELFF TGTGCCAGCAGCTTAGTGGGGGGTCCCGGGGAGCTGTTTTTT
TRBJ2-3 NA NA TRBV18 CASSPLRPDTQYF TGTGCCAGCTCACCCCTCAGGCCAGATACGCAGTATTTT
TRBJ1-6 NA NA TRBV28 CASTSSYNSPLHF TGTGCCAGCACTAGTTCCTATAATTCACCCCTCCACTTT
TRBJ1-6 NA TRBD1 TRBV5-1 CASSFLDRSSPLHF TGCGCCAGCAGCTTTTTGGACAGGAGTTCACCCCTCCACTTT
TRBJ2-7 NA NA TRBV23-1 CASSHREEQYF TGCGCCAGCAGTCATCGTGAGGAGCAGTACTTC
TRBJ2-2 NA TRBD2 TRBV7-2 CASSLAALTSGPGELFF TGTGCCAGCAGCTTAGCGGCCCTGACTAGCGGGCCCGGGGAGCTGTTTTTT
TRBJ2-1 NA NA TRBV28 CASSLGREPNEQFF TGTGCCAGCAGTTTAGGTCGGGAGCCCAATGAGCAGTTCTTC
TRBJ1-6 NA TRBD1 TRBV30 CAWSGGTAVNSPLHF TGTGCCTGGAGTGGCGGGACAGCAGTTAATTCACCCCTCCACTTT
TRBJ2-6 once NA TRBV28 CASTRGAGANVLTF TGTGCCAGCACCCGGGGAGCTGGGGCCAACGTCCTGACTTTC